This note documents a single T cell receptor beta chain sequence. The data are from a study of blood T cell repertoires in COVID-19. The overall study: Sources were T cells, B-cell-depleted T cells, or PBMCs; the material itself was cDNA or gDNA.

Original analysis: Estimates of nucleated cell counts were drawn from the amplification of reference gene primers. The repertoire was sequenced with immunoSEQ multiplex PCR; TCRdb's copy has only in-frame clones and lacks some. For V, J and clone size, that table is used; D and trimming come from the DNA. The sample lists around 360,000 clones; about 90% were seen once. Donors were grouped by their self-reported clinical history. The origin of this receptor is a woman in her 30s who had recovered from COVID-19. The sample consisted of PBMCs or T cells enriched from blood (not recorded which).

CDR3 coding DNA: TGTGCCAGCGGAGTCCTCCTCTCCTACGAGCAGTACTTC. Translating gives CASGVLLSYEQYF. V is TRBV6-5 and J is TRBJ2-7; D uncertain. This CDR3 comprises 13 residues. Germline CDR1 MNHEY, CDR2 SVGAGI. The germline V and J ends were trimmed by 8 bases and 0 bases, with 11 bases remaining between them.